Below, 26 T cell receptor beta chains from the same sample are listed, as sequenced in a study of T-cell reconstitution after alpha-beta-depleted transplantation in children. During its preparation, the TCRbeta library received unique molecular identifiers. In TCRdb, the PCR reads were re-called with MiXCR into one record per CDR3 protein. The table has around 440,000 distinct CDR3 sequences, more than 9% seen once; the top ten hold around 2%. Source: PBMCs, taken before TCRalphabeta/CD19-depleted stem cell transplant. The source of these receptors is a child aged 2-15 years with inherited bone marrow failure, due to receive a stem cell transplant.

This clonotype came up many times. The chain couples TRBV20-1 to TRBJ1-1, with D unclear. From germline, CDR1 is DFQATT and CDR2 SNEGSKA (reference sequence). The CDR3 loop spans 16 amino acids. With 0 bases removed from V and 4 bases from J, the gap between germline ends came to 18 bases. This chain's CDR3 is CSARDSAGIRATEAFF. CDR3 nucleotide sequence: TGCAGTGCTAGAGATTCAGCGGGGATCCGGGCCACTGAAGCTTTCTTT.

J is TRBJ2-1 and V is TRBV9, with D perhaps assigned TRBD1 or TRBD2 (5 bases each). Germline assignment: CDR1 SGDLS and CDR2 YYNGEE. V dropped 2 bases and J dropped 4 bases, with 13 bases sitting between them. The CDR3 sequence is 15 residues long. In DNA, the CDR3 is TGTGCCAGCAGCGTTTCGGGGCTCCATTACAATGAGCAGTTCTTC. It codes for CASSVSGLHYNEQFF.

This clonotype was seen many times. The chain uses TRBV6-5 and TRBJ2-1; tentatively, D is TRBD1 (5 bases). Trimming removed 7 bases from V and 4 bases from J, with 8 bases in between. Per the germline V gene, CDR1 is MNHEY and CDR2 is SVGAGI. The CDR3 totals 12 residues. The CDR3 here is CASTGSYNEQFF. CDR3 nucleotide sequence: TGTGCCAGCACAGGGTCGTACAATGAGCAGTTCTTC.

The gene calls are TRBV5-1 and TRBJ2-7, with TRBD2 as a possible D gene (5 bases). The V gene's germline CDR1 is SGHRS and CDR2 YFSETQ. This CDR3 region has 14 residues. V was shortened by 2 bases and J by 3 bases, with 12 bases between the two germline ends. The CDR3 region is CASSFGEGIYEQYF. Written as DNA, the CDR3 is TGCGCCAGCAGCTTCGGGGAAGGAATCTACGAGCAGTACTTC.

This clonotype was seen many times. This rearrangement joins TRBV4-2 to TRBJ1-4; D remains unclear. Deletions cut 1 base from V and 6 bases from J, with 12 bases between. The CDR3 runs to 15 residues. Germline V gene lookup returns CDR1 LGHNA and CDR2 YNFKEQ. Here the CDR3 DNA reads TGTGCCAGCAGCCAAGGACTGCAATCTTATGAAAAACTGTTTTTT. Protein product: CASSQGLQSYEKLFF.

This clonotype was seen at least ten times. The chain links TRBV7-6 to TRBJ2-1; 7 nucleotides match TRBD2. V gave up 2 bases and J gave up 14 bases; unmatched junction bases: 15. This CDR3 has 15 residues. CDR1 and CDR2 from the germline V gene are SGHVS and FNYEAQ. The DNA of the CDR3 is TGTGCCAGCAGCTTAAGTCCCCTAGCGGCTAATAGGAAGTTCTTC. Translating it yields CASSLSPLAANRKFF.

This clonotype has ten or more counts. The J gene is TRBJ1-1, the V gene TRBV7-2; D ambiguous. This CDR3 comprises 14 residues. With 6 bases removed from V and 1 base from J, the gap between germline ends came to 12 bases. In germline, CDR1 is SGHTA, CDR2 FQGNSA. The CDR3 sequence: CASSHDGSNTEAFF. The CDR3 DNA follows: TGTGCCAGCAGTCATGACGGTTCGAACACTGAAGCTTTCTTT.

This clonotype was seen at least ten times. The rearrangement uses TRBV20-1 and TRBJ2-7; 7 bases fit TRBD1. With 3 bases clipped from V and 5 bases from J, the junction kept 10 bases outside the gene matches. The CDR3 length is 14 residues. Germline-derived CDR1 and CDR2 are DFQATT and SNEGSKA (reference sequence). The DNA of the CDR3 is TGCAGTGCTAGGGAACCTTTGACAGGGAACGAGCAGTACTTC. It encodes CSAREPLTGNEQYF.

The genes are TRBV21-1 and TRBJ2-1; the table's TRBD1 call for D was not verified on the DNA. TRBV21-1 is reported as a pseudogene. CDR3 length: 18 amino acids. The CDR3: CASSIRGRDRESYNEQFF. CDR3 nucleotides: TGTGCCAGCAGCATCCGTGGACGAGACAGGGAATCCTACAATGAGCAGTTCTTC.

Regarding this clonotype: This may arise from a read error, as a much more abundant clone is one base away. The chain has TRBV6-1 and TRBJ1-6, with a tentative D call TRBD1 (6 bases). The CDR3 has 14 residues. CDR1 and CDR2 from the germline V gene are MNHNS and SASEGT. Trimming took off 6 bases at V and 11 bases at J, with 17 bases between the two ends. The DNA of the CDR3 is TGTGCCAGCAGATCAGGGGCTTCAAATCCACCCCTCCACTTT. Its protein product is CASRSGASNPPLHF.

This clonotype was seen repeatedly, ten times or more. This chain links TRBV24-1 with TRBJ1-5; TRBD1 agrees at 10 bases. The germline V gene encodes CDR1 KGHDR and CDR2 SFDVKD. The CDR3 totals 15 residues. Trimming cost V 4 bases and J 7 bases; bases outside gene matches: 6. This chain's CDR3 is CATSDTTGGGQPQHF. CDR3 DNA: TGTGCCACCAGTGACACGACAGGGGGCGGGCAGCCCCAGCATTTT.

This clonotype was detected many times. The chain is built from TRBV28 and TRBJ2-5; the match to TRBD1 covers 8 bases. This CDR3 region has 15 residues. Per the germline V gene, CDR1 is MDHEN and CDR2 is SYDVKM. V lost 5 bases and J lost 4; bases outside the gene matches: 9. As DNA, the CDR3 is TGTGCCAGCAGTGGACAGGGCCTTGTAGGAGAGACCCAGTACTTC. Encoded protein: CASSGQGLVGETQYF. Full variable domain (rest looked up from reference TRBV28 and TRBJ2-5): DVKVTQSSRYLVKRTGEKVFLECVQDMDHENMFWYRQDPGLGLRLIYFSYDVKMKEKGDIPEGYSVSREKKERFSLILESASTNQTSMYLCASSGQGLVGETQYFGPGTRLLVL.

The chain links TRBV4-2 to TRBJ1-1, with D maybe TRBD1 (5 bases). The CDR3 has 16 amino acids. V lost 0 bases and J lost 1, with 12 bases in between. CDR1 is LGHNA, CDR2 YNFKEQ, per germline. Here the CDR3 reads CASSQDIGQGNTEAFF. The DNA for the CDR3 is TGTGCCAGCAGCCAAGATATTGGGCAGGGGAACACTGAAGCTTTCTTT.

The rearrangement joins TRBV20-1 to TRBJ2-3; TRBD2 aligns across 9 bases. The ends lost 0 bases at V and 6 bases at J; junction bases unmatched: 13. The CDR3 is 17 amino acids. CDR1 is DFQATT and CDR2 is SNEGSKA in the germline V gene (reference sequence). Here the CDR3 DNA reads TGCAGTGCTAGAGAAAGGCGGGAGGGCCGCTTATGGGATACGCAGTATTTT. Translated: CSARERREGRLWDTQYF.

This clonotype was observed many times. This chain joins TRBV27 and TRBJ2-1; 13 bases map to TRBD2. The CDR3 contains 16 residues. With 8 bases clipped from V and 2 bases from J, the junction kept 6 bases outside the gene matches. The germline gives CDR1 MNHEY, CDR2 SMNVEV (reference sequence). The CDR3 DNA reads TGTGCCAGCCAACAGGGACTAGCGGGACCCTACAATGAGCAGTTCTTC. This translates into CASQQGLAGPYNEQFF.

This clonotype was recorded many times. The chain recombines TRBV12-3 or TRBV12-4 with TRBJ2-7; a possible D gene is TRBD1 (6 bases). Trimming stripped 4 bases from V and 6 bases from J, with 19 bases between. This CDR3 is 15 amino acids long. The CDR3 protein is CASSSNTGTFFEQYF. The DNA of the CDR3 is TGTGCCAGCAGTTCGAATACCGGGACATTTTTCGAGCAGTACTTC.

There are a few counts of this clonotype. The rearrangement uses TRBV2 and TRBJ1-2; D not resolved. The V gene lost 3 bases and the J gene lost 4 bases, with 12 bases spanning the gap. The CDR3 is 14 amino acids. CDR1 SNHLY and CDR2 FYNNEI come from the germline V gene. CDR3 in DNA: TGTGCCAGCAGTGAGGTGCTTGGGCCCTATGGCTACACCTTC. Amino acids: CASSEVLGPYGYTF.

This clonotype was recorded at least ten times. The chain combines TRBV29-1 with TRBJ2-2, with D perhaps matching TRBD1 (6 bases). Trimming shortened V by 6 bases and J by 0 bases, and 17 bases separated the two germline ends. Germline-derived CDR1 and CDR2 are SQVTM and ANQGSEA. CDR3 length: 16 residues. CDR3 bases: TGCAGCGTCCTCCCAGGGGTAGGCTCGAACACCGGGGAGCTGTTTTTT. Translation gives CSVLPGVGSNTGELFF.

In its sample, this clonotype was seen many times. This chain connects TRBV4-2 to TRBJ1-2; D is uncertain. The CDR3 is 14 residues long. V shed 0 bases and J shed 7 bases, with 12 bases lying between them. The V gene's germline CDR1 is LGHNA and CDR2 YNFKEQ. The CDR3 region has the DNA TGTGCCAGCAGCCAAGATCCGGGGTTTGCTGGCTACACCTTC. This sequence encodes CASSQDPGFAGYTF.

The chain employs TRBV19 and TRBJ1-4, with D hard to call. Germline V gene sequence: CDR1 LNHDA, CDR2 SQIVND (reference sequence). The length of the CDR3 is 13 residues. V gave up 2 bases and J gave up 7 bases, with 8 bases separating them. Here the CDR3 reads CASSIPTGEKLFF. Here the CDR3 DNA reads TGTGCCAGTAGTATACCGACTGGTGAAAAACTGTTTTTT.

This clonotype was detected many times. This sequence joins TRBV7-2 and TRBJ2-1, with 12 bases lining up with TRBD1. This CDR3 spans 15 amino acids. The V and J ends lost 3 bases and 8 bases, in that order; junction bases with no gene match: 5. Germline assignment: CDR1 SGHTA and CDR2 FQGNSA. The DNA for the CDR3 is TGTGCCAGCAGCTTCGGGACAGGGGGCAGGGATGAGCAGTTCTTC. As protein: CASSFGTGGRDEQFF.

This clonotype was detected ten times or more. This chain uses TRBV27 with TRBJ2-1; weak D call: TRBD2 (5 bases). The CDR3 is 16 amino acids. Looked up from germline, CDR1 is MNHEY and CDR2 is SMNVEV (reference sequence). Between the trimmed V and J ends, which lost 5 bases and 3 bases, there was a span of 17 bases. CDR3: CASSTPDSTSYNEQFF. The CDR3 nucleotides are TGTGCCAGCAGTACACCGGACTCGACAAGCTACAATGAGCAGTTCTTC.

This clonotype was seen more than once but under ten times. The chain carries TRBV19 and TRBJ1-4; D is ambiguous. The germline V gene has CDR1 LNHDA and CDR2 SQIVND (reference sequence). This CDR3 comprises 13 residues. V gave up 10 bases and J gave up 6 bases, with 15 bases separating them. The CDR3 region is CATLRIGDEKLFF. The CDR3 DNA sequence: TGTGCCACCCTCCGGATTGGCGATGAAAAACTGTTTTTT.

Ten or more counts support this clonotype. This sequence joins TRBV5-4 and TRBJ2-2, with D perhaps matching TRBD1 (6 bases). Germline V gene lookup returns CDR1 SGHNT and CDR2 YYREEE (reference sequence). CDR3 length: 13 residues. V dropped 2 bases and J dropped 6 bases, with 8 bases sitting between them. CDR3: CASSFKGAGELFF. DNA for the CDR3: TGTGCCAGCAGCTTCAAGGGGGCCGGGGAGCTGTTTTTT.

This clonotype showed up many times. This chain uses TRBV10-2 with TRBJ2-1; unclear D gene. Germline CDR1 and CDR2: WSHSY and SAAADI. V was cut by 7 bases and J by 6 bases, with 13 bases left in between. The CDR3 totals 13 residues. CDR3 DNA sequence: TGCGCCAGCATCCCGCGCGGCCTCAATGAGCAGTTCTTC. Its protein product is CASIPRGLNEQFF.

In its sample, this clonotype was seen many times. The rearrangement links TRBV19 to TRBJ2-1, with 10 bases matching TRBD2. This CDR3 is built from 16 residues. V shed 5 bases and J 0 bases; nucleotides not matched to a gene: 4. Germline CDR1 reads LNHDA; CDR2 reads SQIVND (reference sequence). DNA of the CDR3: TGTGCCAGTAGTGCCTCTAGCGGGGGCTCCTACAATGAGCAGTTCTTC. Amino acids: CASSASSGGSYNEQFF.